This record concerns one T cell receptor (beta chain) sequence. V was trimmed by 2 bases and J by 2 bases, leaving 8 bases between them. Per the germline V gene, CDR1 is KGHSH and CDR2 is LQKENI. The CDR3 runs 14 residues. This specimen belongs to a study of blood T cell repertoires in COVID-19. At the level of the study: The United States, Italy and Spain supplied acute and convalescent COVID-19 samples.

Method: immunoSEQ multiplex PCR; TCRdb's copy keeps in-frame clones and lacks some. The table includes 270,000 or so clones, around 82% detected once. The receptor's source is a woman aged 45-59 years who had recovered from COVID-19. The material sequenced was peripheral blood. The gene calls are TRBV18 and TRBJ2-3, with D perhaps TRBD1 (6 bases). The CDR3 sequence: CASSPNRDTDTQYF. The CDR3 DNA is TGTGCCAGCTCACCAAACAGGGACACAGATACGCAGTATTTT.